This TCR beta chain was obtained from a study of cytomegalovirus exposure and HLA in healthy donors (dated by TCRdb to the late 2010s). A note on the overall study: An earlier analysis of some 600 of the donors reported 250 to 300 Gb of sequence data and 117 million unique TCR beta sequences obtained from 180 million or so T cells. An early release covering 550 to 700 HLA-typed donors comprised approximately 300 gigabases of sequencing data and around 80 million unique TCR sequences. Of the roughly 420 genotyped donors, 75% to 85% were placed in the genetic ancestry cluster associated with self-reported Caucasian donors. The study was designed to test whether signatures of past pathogen exposure could be identified by cataloging public T cell receptors. The study used immunosequencing to profile the T cell repertoires of some 600 subjects and linked those repertoires to cytomegalovirus serostatus. Along with the roughly 700-subject first cohort, a separate validation cohort of roughly 110 different subjects was used. The study combined high-throughput TCR immunosequencing, statistical association of individual TCRs with disease status, and machine learning to predict cytomegalovirus infection status. To study patterns of TCR occurrence, a later analysis re-analyzed previously published TCR beta repertoires from hundreds of donors and added high-resolution HLA genotyping. Rather than using new phenotypic data, the later analysis identified candidate immune exposures from TCR beta sequences and from how often those sequences occurred across donors. To decide whether each TCR beta V gene segment behaved as functional or pseudogenic, an earlier analysis of approximately 620 of the donors relied on high-throughput TCR beta sequencing. Donor age, sex, ethnicity and CMV serostatus were compiled together with the repertoire data. A later genetic analysis used genome-wide SNP genotypes for about 65% of the roughly 700 donors, treating that subset as a discovery cohort. All discovery cohort repertoires had been generated using a single sequencing platform. Class I and class II HLA loci were covered by the typing at four-digit resolution. The number of typed donors differed by locus: roughly 629-640 for A, B, C, DRB1 and DQB1; 522 for DQA1; over 600 for DPA1; and some 470 for DPB1. Because of strong linkage in the cohort, 5 or 6 DR-DQ haplotypes were treated as single units for association and clustering. Among roughly 400 genotyped donors of the cohort, an average of approximately 240,000 unique TCR beta nucleotide sequences was sequenced per donor, of which roughly 18% were non-productive.

Study-wide findings and limitations: Compared with the approximately 600-donor mean, donors in an Asian-associated ancestry cluster had fewer N-insertions in productive TCRs, according to a later genetic analysis. Correlated functional status among segregating V segments might reflect linkage disequilibrium, but an unknown experimental factor could not be ruled out. Cytomegalovirus status was reported to be diagnosed by the classifier with high specificity and sensitivity in both the original and validation cohorts. In a later analysis, most CMV-associated TCR beta chains were found to appear HLA-restricted, with HLA associations seemingly driven largely by CMV exposure. In a later genetic analysis, a missense DCLRE1C variant was associated with V-gene and J-gene trimming of TCR beta chains, and the association was replicated in an independent cohort. Specific HLA alleles were associated with over 15,000 TCR beta sequences at a false discovery rate of 0.05 in a later analysis. The sequencing pipeline was judged likely to have produced a cluster of highly shared sequence variants as a technical artifact. In a later analysis, HLA-associated TCR beta chains were found to be more clonally expanded and to have lower generation probabilities than equally common non-associated chains. A further reported finding was that TCR beta sequences accurately predicted the HLA-A and HLA-B alleles for most subjects in the first cohort. The authors suggested that the approach could potentially be extended to other disease states and immunological phenotypes. Over 15 rarely observed V segments, including chromosome 9 orphons, were excluded from the earlier analysis of about 600 of the donors because counts were too low. Broadly in line with IMGT annotations, most TCR beta V segments showed up in productive rearrangements about 90% or about 30% of the time in an earlier analysis of about 500 of the donors. This cohort had only TCR beta chains sequenced, and the lack of alpha or paired-chain data limited which features could be detected. According to a later analysis, parvovirus B19, influenza, CMV and Epstein-Barr virus appeared linked to several top co-occurrence clusters. Some IMGT-functional V segments, including TRBV6-2 and TRBV6-3, could not be distinguished by the 87-base-pair reads and were therefore excluded. Most TCR sequences were seen in very few donors, while some public TCRs were found in many individuals. A total of fewer than 200 TCR beta chains were listed by the study as associated with cytomegalovirus. Roughly uniform sequencing depth across donors was assumed in presence/absence analyses, although this assumption may not hold. When HLA alleles, especially DR and DQ, strongly co-occurred, attributing TCR associations to individual alleles was difficult. For the cohort, immune exposure information was limited to CMV serostatus. A later analysis found that TCR association rates varied across HLA loci, with DRB1 alleles showing the most associated TCRs and HLA-C alleles the fewest. Because some donors lacked HLA typing at each locus, the association tests relied only on the typed subset. In vitro tests confirmed that three of the cytomegalovirus-associated TCR beta chains recognize cytomegalovirus antigens.

A remark on this clone: Its antigen is still unknown.

V is cut back by 10 bases and J by 3 bases, with 7 bases in the junction unmatched. The germline V gene yields ENHRY for CDR1 and SYGVKD for CDR2. The CDR3, from cysteine to phenylalanine, totals 13 residues. Kept here is only the CDR3 DNA, which spans 39 bases and is read in frame from base 1. To prepare the library, the immunoSEQ multiplex PCR assay was applied. For the multiplex PCR, a mixture combining 60 forward primers for TCR Vbeta segments and 13 reverse primers for TCR Jbeta segments was used. A multiplex PCR assay on genomic DNA amplified the CDR3 region of rearranged TCR beta genes. The amplified TCR beta libraries were sequenced on the Illumina HiSeq System as 87-base-pair reads. The authors processed their data as follows. Across the 670 or so repertoires, a later analysis counted 78 million or so unique TCR beta chains, roughly 11 million of which were shared by at least two donors. To remove PCR and sequencing errors, raw reads were error-corrected and collapsed into unique sequences using a nearest-neighbor algorithm that merged closely related sequences. To assign V, D and J gene segments, CDR3 sequences were aligned to IMGT reference sequences. For a sequence to be retained, a match of at least six nucleotides was required to both a V gene segment and a J gene segment. Rearrangements were called productive when the CDR3 lacked stop codons and stayed in frame with V and J; all others were non-productive. Following IMGT convention, CDR3 was defined as the stretch from the second conserved V-encoded cysteine up to the conserved J-encoded phenylalanine. The earlier analysis of approximately 590 of the donors excluded any sequence lacking an unambiguous match to a single V gene segment. In an earlier analysis of almost 600 of the donors, a V segment was called functional when productive rearrangements were above 56.7%, and segregating when the standard deviation between donors exceeded 5%. To diagnose cytomegalovirus status from the catalog of TCR beta chain sequences, a statistical classification framework was built. In a later analysis, TCR nucleotide sequences were compared against IMGT/GENE-DB human TR gene sequences so that V and J genes could be assigned. In a later analysis, CDR3 sequences and most-parsimonious VDJ recombination scenarios were assigned using the TCRdist pipeline. In a later analysis, every TCR beta chain was defined by the combination of its CDR3 amino acid sequence and its V-gene family, and reads without a unique V-gene family were dropped. In a later analysis, 450 to 600 highly shared, low-generation-probability nucleotide sequences were removed to address suspected cross-contamination and a sequencing artifact. In a later analysis, a clonal expansion index for each public chain was calculated from normalized within-repertoire ranks of inferred template counts. A later analysis computed generation probabilities with a VDJ recombination model fitted to out-of-frame rearrangements, and checked the results against IGoR. In a later analysis, TCR-TCR, TCR-HLA and TCR-CMV co-occurrence was scored with hypergeometric tests, and a repertoire-size bias correction was applied to TCR pairs. In a later analysis, false discovery rates were estimated by permuting HLA or CMV assignments 20 times. A later analysis grouped co-occurring TCRs with DBSCAN, adding TCRdist sequence similarity when clustering within HLA-allele-positive subsets. Co-occurrence clustering excluded repertoires with fewer than 30,000 or more than 120,000 public chains, plus five with anomalous nucleotide sharing. As stored in TCRdb, this immuneACCESS dataset retains in-frame rearrangements with V and J assigned. A fraction of the clones does not appear; measured against another copy, unresolved V genes explain less than half of the discrepancy, and the remainder lacks a known reason. D and trimming were read from the DNA, whereas the V and J calls and clone size are those reported in that table. The sample's table lists a count of 150,000 or so clones. The ten largest clones represent 2% to 2.5% of the sample.

The cohort comprised 550 to 700 healthy bone marrow donors. At the time of sampling, every cohort member was nominally healthy, though immune exposures that went unrecorded were likely present. The donor tested CMV seronegative and was one of the 352 seronegative cohort members. A peripheral blood sample was collected from each donor, and TCR beta sequencing was performed on peripheral blood mononuclear cells. Genomic DNA was extracted from the blood cell samples with the Qiagen DNeasy Blood Extraction Kit. Recombination linked TRBV10-3 to TRBJ2-3, with TRBD1 matching 7 junction bases. This TCR was recovered from a young woman in good health and CMV-seronegative. What was sequenced was PBMCs. At the DNA level, the sequence is TGTGCCACTCGGGACAGCGCGACAGATACGCAGTATTTT. Its protein is CATRDSATDTQYF.